These 31 T cell receptor beta chains share one sample of origin, sequenced in a study of vaccination and CD4 T cells after COVID-19 (dated by TCRdb to between 2021 and 2024). This specimen's treatment or condition label, interpreted: approximately 9-day PBMC culture with coronavirus spike peptide pools or control peptides (ViraFEST assay). For these TCRs, the target antigens are not known. The library was generated by PCR. The sequencing machine was an Illumina iSeq 100. TCR sequencing of DNA from cultured CD4+ T cells used the Oncomine TCR Beta short-read assay at the Johns Hopkins FTIC core. TCRdb reanalyzed the raw reads on its own, using fastp at Q25 for trimming and MiXCR for clone calling, and kept in-frame beta chains. Rows merge per CDR3 protein into single entries with the most common DNA and genes. A total of about 21,000 distinct CDR3 sequences appear in this sample, approximately 59% of them only once. In total, the top ten clones hold 20% to 25% of the sample.

The sequencing used CD4+ T cells from blood, cultured in vitro, collected before SARS-CoV-2 vaccination. The origin of the receptors is a human donor who received a COVID-19 vaccine.

This clonotype has a handful of counts. The chain is built from TRBV11-3 and TRBJ1-3, with D tentatively TRBD1 (5 bases). Germline V gene sequence: CDR1 SGHNT, CDR2 YENEEA. Deletions cut 0 bases from V and 4 bases from J, with 10 bases between. The CDR3 contains 15 residues. CDR3 bases: TGTGCCAGCAGCTTAGATGGGACGTACGGAAACACCATATATTTT. This encodes CASSLDGTYGNTIYF.

The chain links TRBV7-2 to TRBJ2-5; maybe TRBD2 (6 bases). V was pared by 7 bases and J by 4 bases, with 16 bases between. CDR1 is SGHTA, CDR2 FQGNSA, per germline. The CDR3 has 14 amino acids. For the CDR3, the DNA is TGTGCCAGCACCCTCCAGGAGGGCGCAGAGACCCAGTACTTC. Translation gives CASTLQEGAETQYF.

The gene calls are TRBV20-1 and TRBJ2-2; D remains unclear. V lost 6 bases to trimming and J lost 3 bases, with 17 bases between them. Germline V gene sequence: CDR1 DFQATT, CDR2 SNEGSKA (reference sequence). The CDR3 is 15 residues long. CDR3 sequence reads: CSARPRHLYTGELFF. The CDR3 nucleotides are TGCAGTGCGAGACCCCGGCACTTGTACACCGGGGAGCTGTTTTTT.

V and J are TRBV19 and TRBJ1-2; TRBD1 matches 7 bases. The J segment lost 0 bases and the V segment lost 5 bases, leaving 6 bases of the junction unmatched. The CDR3 has 15 amino acids. In germline, CDR1 is LNHDA, CDR2 SQIVND (reference sequence). The CDR3 DNA reads as TGTGCCAGTAGTTCCCCGGGACAGCCTAACTATGGCTACACCTTC. Translated, it gives CASSSPGQPNYGYTF. Variable domain in full (rest from reference TRBV19 and TRBJ1-2): DGGITQSPKYLFRKEGQNVTLSCEQNLNHDAMYWYRQDPGQGLRLIYYSQIVNDFQKGDIAEGYSVSREKKESFPLTVTSAQKNPTAFYLCASSSPGQPNYGYTFGSGTRLTVV.

The V call is TRBV24-1, the J call TRBJ2-7, with 9 bases identical to TRBD1. From germline, CDR1 is KGHDR and CDR2 SFDVKD. J lost 7 bases, V lost 7 bases, and 13 bases had no gene match. CDR3 length: 15 residues. Written as DNA, the CDR3 is TGTGCCACCAGCCAACCGGGACAGGGAACCGGAGAGCAGTACTTC. Its protein product is CATSQPGQGTGEQYF.

This chain joins TRBV9 and TRBJ1-1; no firm D call. Trimming cost V 0 bases and J 6 bases, with 12 bases left between them. The CDR3 consists of 14 residues. Germline lookup yields CDR1 SGDLS and CDR2 YYNGEE. This CDR3 is CASSVDGSPAEAFF. The DNA of the CDR3 is TGTGCCAGCAGCGTAGACGGCAGCCCCGCTGAAGCTTTCTTT.

The chain uses TRBV18 and TRBJ1-1; 8 positions agree with TRBD1. Germline CDR1 is KGHSH and CDR2 is LQKENI. The CDR3 is 15 residues long. V was pared by 3 bases and J by 8 bases, with 11 bases of the junction left unmatched. CDR3 nucleotide sequence: TGTGCCAGCTCACCCCAGGGAGGGGCAGGGGGCGAAGCTTTCTTT. The encoded protein is CASSPQGGAGGEAFF.

The J gene is TRBJ2-1, the V gene TRBV19, with 11 bases that match TRBD2. V lost 1 base and J lost 1; bases outside the gene matches: 6. The CDR3 consists of 18 residues. Germline loops: CDR1 LNHDA, CDR2 SQIVND (reference sequence). Here the CDR3 reads CASSIGLAGRKSYNEQFF. CDR3 nucleotides: TGTGCCAGTAGTATAGGACTAGCGGGGAGGAAATCCTACAATGAGCAGTTCTTC.

The V gene is TRBV27, the J gene TRBJ1-2; 7 bases map to TRBD1. V shed 5 bases, J shed 3 bases, and the junction held 0 bases outside the gene matches. The CDR3 is made up of 12 amino acids. The germline V gene encodes CDR1 MNHEY and CDR2 SMNVEV (reference sequence). The CDR3: CASSDRDYGYTF. The CDR3 DNA reads as TGTGCCAGCAGTGACAGGGACTATGGCTACACCTTC.

This rearrangement joins TRBV6-1 to TRBJ1-5; 11 bases align to TRBD1. The germline CDR1 and CDR2 sequences are MNHNS and SASEGT. The CDR3 has 16 residues. Trimming at V came to 5 bases and at J to 9 bases, leaving 12 bases not matched to a gene. The CDR3 here is CASSPPGQGAWRPQHF. CDR3 in DNA: TGTGCCAGCAGTCCGCCCGGACAGGGGGCGTGGAGGCCCCAGCATTTT.

In its sample, this clonotype was seen once. This chain uses TRBV30 with TRBJ1-1; D is unresolved. Between the trimmed V and J ends, which lost 0 bases and 0 bases, there was a span of 11 bases. Per germline, CDR1 GTSNPN and CDR2 SVGIG (reference sequence). This CDR3 comprises 15 residues. CDR3 DNA: TGTGCCTGGAGTGTACGCAGTCTCATGAACACTGAAGCTTTCTTT. Protein product: CAWSVRSLMNTEAFF. Together with reference TRBV30 and TRBJ1-1, the CDR3 gives the full variable domain: SQTIHQWPATLVQPVGSPLSLECTVEGTSNPNLYWYRQAAGRGLQLLFYSVGIGQISSEVPQNLSASRPQDRQFILSSKKLLLSDSGFYLCAWSVRSLMNTEAFFGQGTRLTVV.

This chain uses TRBV4-1 with TRBJ2-5; maybe TRBD1 (5 bases). V was shortened by 1 base and J by 1 base, with 10 bases between the two germline ends. The CDR3 is 15 amino acids. Germline V gene sequence: CDR1 MGHRA, CDR2 YSYEKL. The CDR3 loop is CASSQGTKVQETQYF. The DNA for the CDR3 is TGCGCCAGCAGCCAAGGGACAAAGGTCCAAGAGACCCAGTACTTC.

The chain joins TRBV7-8 to TRBJ2-7; maybe TRBD1 (6 bases). Germline CDR1 reads SGHVS; CDR2 reads FQNEAQ. V lost 1 base to trimming and J lost 3 bases, with 22 bases between them. This CDR3 is 18 amino acids long. The CDR3 DNA follows: TGTGCCAGCAGCTTAGGTACAGGGATTGGGGCCGGACGCTACGAGCAGTACTTC. Residues: CASSLGTGIGAGRYEQYF. Together with reference TRBV7-8 and TRBJ2-7, the CDR3 gives the full variable domain: GAGVSQSPRYKVAKRGQDVALRCDPISGHVSLFWYQQALGQGPEFLTYFQNEAQLDKSGLPSDRFFAERPEGSVSTLKIQRTQQEDSAVYLCASSLGTGIGAGRYEQYFGPGTRLTVT.

This chain connects TRBV5-4 to TRBJ2-2, with D perhaps given as TRBD1 or TRBD2 (5 bases each). The germline V and J ends were trimmed by 6 bases and 1 base, with 10 bases remaining between them. This CDR3 is 14 amino acids long. In germline, CDR1 is SGHNT, CDR2 YYREEE (reference sequence). The CDR3 DNA is TGTGCCAGCACCGGGACCCTGAACACCGGGGAGCTGTTTTTT. This translates into CASTGTLNTGELFF.

The chain employs TRBV10-1 and TRBJ2-5; a possible D gene is TRBD1 (6 bases). CDR1 WNHNN and CDR2 SYGVQD come from the germline V gene (reference sequence). Trimming pared 5 bases from V and 6 bases from J, leaving 16 bases between. The CDR3 runs to 14 residues. The CDR3 sequence: CASSNLTGLKTQYF. CDR3 nucleotides: TGCGCCAGCAGTAACCTCACAGGGTTGAAGACCCAGTACTTC.

This chain joins TRBV15 and TRBJ1-5; no clear D. Germline V lookup: CDR1 LNHNV, CDR2 YYDKDF (reference sequence). The CDR3 spans 17 residues. The V end was cut by 1 base, the J end by 3 bases, with 16 bases between. The CDR3 reads CATSRGRSRASNQPQHF. The CDR3 bases are TGTGCCACCAGCAGAGGAAGAAGCCGAGCCTCCAATCAGCCCCAGCATTTT.

The rearrangement links TRBV10-1 to TRBJ2-1; D perhaps matches TRBD2 (7 bases). V lost 3 bases and J 10 bases, leaving 16 bases between the germline ends. This CDR3 region has 14 residues. CDR1 WNHNN and CDR2 SYGVQD come from the germline V gene (reference sequence). This CDR3 reads CASSELRGLTEQFF. The CDR3 bases are TGCGCCAGCAGTGAACTGCGGGGGCTTACGGAGCAGTTCTTC.

This clonotype has more than one count but fewer than ten. V and J are TRBV11-3 and TRBJ2-5; 7 bases map to TRBD2. J lost 5 bases, V lost 6 bases, and 9 bases had no gene match. The CDR3 covers 14 residues. Germline CDR1 is SGHNT and CDR2 is YENEEA. Here the CDR3 DNA reads TGTGCCAGCAGTCTGACCGGGACTATGGAGACCCAGTACTTC. It is translated as CASSLTGTMETQYF. Variable domain in full (rest from reference TRBV11-3 and TRBJ2-5): EAGVVQSPRYKIIEKKQPVAFWCNPISGHNTLYWYLQNLGQGPELLIRYENEEAVDDSQLPKDRFSAERLKGVDSTLKIQPAELGDSAVYLCASSLTGTMETQYFGPGTRLLVL.

This clonotype was detected a few times. V usage is TRBV29-1 and J usage is TRBJ2-5; D uncertain. Trimming took 7 bases from V and 1 from J, leaving 13 bases between them. The germline V gene encodes CDR1 SQVTM and CDR2 ANQGSEA. The CDR3 runs to 13 residues. As DNA, the CDR3 is TGCAGCGCCTCCAAGACACGCCAAGAGACCCAGTACTTC. It translates to CSASKTRQETQYF. The complete variable domain, with remaining parts taken from reference TRBV29-1 and TRBJ2-5, reads SAVISQKPSRDICQRGTSLTIQCQVDSQVTMMFWYRQQPGQSLTLIATANQGSEATYESGFVIDKFPISRPNLTFSTLTVSNMSPEDSSIYLCSASKTRQETQYFGPGTRLLVL.

V and J are TRBV20-1 and TRBJ2-3, with 10 bases lining up with TRBD2. In germline, CDR1 is DFQATT, CDR2 SNEGSKA (reference sequence). V shed 6 bases, J shed 3 bases, and the junction held 9 bases outside the gene matches. The CDR3 spans 15 residues. The CDR3 sequence is CSAGGGLAMTDTQYF. CDR3 bases: TGCAGTGCCGGAGGGGGACTAGCGATGACAGATACGCAGTATTTT.

The chain carries TRBV27 and TRBJ1-2; TRBD1 aligns across 7 bases. The CDR3 sequence is 18 residues long. Germline values: CDR1 MNHEY, CDR2 SMNVEV (reference sequence). The V gene end was trimmed by 5 bases and the J gene end by 3 bases; junction bases not matched to a gene: 18. CDR3 amino acids: CASSPQIPSPTGYYGYTF. The DNA for the CDR3 is TGTGCCAGCAGTCCCCAGATTCCTTCACCGACAGGGTACTATGGCTACACCTTC.

This sequence joins TRBV10-1 and TRBJ2-7; TRBD2 matches at 10 bases. The V and J ends lost 6 bases and 7 bases, in that order; junction bases with no gene match: 9. The CDR3 consists of 14 residues. Germline CDR1 reads WNHNN; CDR2 reads SYGVQD (reference sequence). CDR3 protein: CASSFSGGTTEQYF. The CDR3 nucleotides read TGCGCCAGCAGCTTTAGCGGGGGGACTACTGAGCAGTACTTC.

This chain joins TRBV7-6 and TRBJ2-2; TRBD1 aligns across 8 bases. Unmatched junction bases numbered 9, after V lost 4 bases and J lost 5 bases. The germline V gene encodes CDR1 SGHVS and CDR2 FNYEAQ. This CDR3 has 16 amino acids. The DNA for the CDR3 is TGTGCCAGCAGCTCTGGACAGGGAGGTGAAACCGGGGAGCTGTTTTTT. Amino acid sequence: CASSSGQGGETGELFF. Full variable domain (remainder filled in from reference TRBV7-6 and TRBJ2-2): GAGVSQSPRYKVTKRGQDVALRCDPISGHVSLYWYRQALGQGPEFLTYFNYEAQQDKSGLPNDRFSAERPEGSISTLTIQRTEQRDSAMYRCASSSGQGGETGELFFGEGSRLTVL.

V usage is TRBV27 and J usage is TRBJ2-5; D may be TRBD2 (6 bases). The germline CDR1 and CDR2 sequences are MNHEY and SMNVEV (reference sequence). The CDR3 is made up of 15 amino acids. The V and J ends lost 6 bases and 1 base respectively, with 15 bases between them. As DNA, the CDR3 is TGTGCCAGCAGCCGATCAGGCGGGGTCCAAGAGACCCAGTACTTC. Residues: CASSRSGGVQETQYF.

This chain connects TRBV24-1 to TRBJ1-5; no firm D call. The V end lost 2 bases, the J end lost 3 bases, and 1 base lay between the germline ends. The CDR3 is 12 residues long. Per germline, CDR1 KGHDR and CDR2 SFDVKD. CDR3 protein: CATSDSNQPQHF. The CDR3 bases are TGTGCCACCAGTGATTCCAATCAGCCCCAGCATTTT.

This chain joins TRBV6-5 and TRBJ2-2, with TRBD1 matching over 12 bases. J was trimmed by 5 bases and V by 4 bases; bases with no gene match: 5. The length of the CDR3 is 16 residues. Germline assignment: CDR1 MNHEY and CDR2 SVGAGI. The CDR3: CASSSGTGGRTGELFF. CDR3 DNA sequence: TGTGCCAGCAGTTCCGGGACAGGGGGCCGGACCGGGGAGCTGTTTTTT.

The chain joins TRBV7-9 to TRBJ2-1; TRBD2 agrees at 8 bases. V trimming: 1 base; J trimming: 7 bases; junction bases outside the gene matches: 9. Germline V gives CDR1 SEHNR, CDR2 FQNEAQ (reference sequence). This CDR3 spans 16 amino acids. CDR3 nucleotides: TGTGCCAGCAGCTTAGTACTGATACTAGCGGCAAATGAGCAGTTCTTC. Amino acid sequence: CASSLVLILAANEQFF.

This chain connects TRBV19 to TRBJ1-6, with D possibly being TRBD1 (6 bases). Trimming took off 9 bases at V and 10 bases at J, with 28 bases between the two ends. The germline CDR1 and CDR2 sequences are LNHDA and SQIVND (reference sequence). This CDR3 is built from 17 residues. CDR3: CASGDLQGYGVESPLHF. The CDR3 DNA is TGTGCCAGCGGGGACCTACAGGGATACGGGGTGGAATCACCCCTCCACTTT.

The chain employs TRBV20-1 and TRBJ2-7; TRBD1 aligns across 8 bases. The V and J ends lost 5 bases and 4 bases, in that order; junction bases with no gene match: 10. The CDR3 extends over 14 amino acids. Germline V CDR1 and CDR2: DFQATT, SNEGSKA (reference sequence). CDR3 amino acids: CSALLQGGVYEQYF. CDR3 nucleotides: TGCAGTGCTCTGTTACAGGGGGGCGTTTACGAGCAGTACTTC.

The CDR3 protein is CASSSPTSSSGNTIYF. The CDR3 coding sequence is TGTGCCAGCAGCTCGCCCACATCAAGCTCTGGAAACACCATATATTTT. V usage is TRBV7-9 and J usage is TRBJ1-3, with D unclear. Trimming pared 4 bases from V and 0 bases from J, leaving 13 bases between. The CDR3 has 16 amino acids. The germline V gene encodes CDR1 SEHNR and CDR2 FQNEAQ (reference sequence).

The chain employs TRBV24-1 and TRBJ1-6; D is possibly TRBD1 (6 bases). V gave up 7 bases and J gave up 3 bases, with 21 bases separating them. Germline V CDR1 and CDR2: KGHDR, SFDVKD. CDR3 length equals 18 residues. The CDR3 loop reads CATSAPDSTYDYNSPLHF. DNA of the CDR3: TGTGCCACCAGCGCCCCGGACAGTACGTACGACTATAATTCACCCCTCCACTTT.